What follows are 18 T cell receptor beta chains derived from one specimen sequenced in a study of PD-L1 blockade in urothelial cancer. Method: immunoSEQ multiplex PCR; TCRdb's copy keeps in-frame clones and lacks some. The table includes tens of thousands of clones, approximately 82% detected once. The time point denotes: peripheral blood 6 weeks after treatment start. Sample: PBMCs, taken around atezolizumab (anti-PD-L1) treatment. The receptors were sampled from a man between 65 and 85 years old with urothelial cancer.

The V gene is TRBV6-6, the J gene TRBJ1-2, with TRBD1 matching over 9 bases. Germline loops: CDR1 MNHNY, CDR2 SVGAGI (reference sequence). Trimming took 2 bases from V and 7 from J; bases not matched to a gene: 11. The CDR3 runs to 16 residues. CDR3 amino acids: CASSYPYRGHGSGYTF. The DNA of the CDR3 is TGTGCCAGCAGTTACCCCTACAGGGGGCATGGCAGTGGCTACACCTTC.

CDR3 nucleotide sequence: TGTGCCAGCAGCGCGGGACTAGATCCCTACGAGCAGTACTTC. Its protein is CASSAGLDPYEQYF. The rearrangement links TRBV7-9 to TRBJ2-7; 8 nucleotides agree with TRBD2. V lost 5 bases to trimming and J lost 2 bases; unmatched junction nucleotides: 5. Per the germline V gene, CDR1 is SEHNR and CDR2 is FQNEAQ (reference sequence). This CDR3 has 14 residues.

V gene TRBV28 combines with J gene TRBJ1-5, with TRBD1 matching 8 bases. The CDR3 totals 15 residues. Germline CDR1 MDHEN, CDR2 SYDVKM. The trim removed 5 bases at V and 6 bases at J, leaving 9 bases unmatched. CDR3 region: CASSRGQGRIQPQHF. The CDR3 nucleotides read TGTGCCAGCAGTCGAGGACAGGGAAGAATTCAGCCCCAGCATTTT.

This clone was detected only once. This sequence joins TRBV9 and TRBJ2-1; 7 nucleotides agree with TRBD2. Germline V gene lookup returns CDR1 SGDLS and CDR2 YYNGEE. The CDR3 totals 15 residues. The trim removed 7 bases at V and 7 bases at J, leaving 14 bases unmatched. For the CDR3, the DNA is TGTGCCAGCTCAATCTGGGCTAGCGGCAGAAATGAGCAGTTCTTC. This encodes CASSIWASGRNEQFF.

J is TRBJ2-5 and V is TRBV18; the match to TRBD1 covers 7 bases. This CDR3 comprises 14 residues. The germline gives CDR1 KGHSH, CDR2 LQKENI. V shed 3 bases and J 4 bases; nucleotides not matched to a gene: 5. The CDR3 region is CASSPIDRVETQYF. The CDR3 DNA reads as TGTGCCAGCTCACCCATAGACAGGGTAGAGACCCAGTACTTC.

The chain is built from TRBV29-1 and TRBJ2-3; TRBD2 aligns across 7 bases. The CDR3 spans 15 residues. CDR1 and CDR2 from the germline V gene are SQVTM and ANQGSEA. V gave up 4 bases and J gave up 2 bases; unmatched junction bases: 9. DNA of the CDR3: TGCAGCGTTGGTTTGCGAGCGGGGTTCACAGATACGCAGTATTTT. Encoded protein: CSVGLRAGFTDTQYF.

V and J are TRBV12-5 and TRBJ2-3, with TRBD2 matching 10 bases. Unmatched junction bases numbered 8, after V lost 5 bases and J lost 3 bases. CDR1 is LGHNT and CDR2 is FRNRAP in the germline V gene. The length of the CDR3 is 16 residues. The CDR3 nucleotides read TGTGCTAGTGGTCCGAAAGCGGGAGGGCCAACAGATACGCAGTATTTT. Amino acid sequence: CASGPKAGGPTDTQYF.

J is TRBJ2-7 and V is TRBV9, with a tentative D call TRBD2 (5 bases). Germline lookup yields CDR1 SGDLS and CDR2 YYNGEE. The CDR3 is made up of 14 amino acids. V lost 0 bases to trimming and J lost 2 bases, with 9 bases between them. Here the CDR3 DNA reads TGTGCCAGCAGCGTAGAGAGGGAAACCTACGAGCAGTACTTC. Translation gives CASSVERETYEQYF.

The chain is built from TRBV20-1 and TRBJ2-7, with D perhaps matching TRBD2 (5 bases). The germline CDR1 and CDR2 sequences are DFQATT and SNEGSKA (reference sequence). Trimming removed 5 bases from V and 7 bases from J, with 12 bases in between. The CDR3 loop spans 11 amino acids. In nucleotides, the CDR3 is TGCAGTGCTTCAGGAGGTTTGGAGCAGTACTTC. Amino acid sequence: CSASGGLEQYF.

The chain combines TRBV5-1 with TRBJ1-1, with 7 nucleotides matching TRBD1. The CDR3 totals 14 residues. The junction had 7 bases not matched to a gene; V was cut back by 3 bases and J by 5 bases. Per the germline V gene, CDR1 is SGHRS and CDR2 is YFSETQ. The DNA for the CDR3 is TGCGCCAGCAGCTCCGACAGGGCAATAACTGAAGCTTTCTTT. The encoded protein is CASSSDRAITEAFF. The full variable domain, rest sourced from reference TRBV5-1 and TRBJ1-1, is KAGVTQTPRYLIKTRGQQVTLSCSPISGHRSVSWYQQTPGQGLQFLFEYFSETQRNKGNFPGRFSGRQFSNSRSEMNVSTLELGDSALYLCASSSDRAITEAFFGQGTRLTVV.

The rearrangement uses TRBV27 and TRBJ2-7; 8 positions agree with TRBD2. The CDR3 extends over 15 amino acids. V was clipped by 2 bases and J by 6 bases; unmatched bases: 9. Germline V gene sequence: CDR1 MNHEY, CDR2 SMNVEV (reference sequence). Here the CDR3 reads CASSLTSGRIGEQYF. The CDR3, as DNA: TGTGCCAGCAGTTTAACCAGCGGGAGAATCGGCGAGCAGTACTTC.

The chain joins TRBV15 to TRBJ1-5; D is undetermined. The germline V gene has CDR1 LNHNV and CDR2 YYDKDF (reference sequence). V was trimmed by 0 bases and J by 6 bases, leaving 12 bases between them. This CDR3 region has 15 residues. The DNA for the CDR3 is TGTGCCACCAGCAGAGATTCTGGGCTCACTCAGCCCCAGCATTTT. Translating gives CATSRDSGLTQPQHF.

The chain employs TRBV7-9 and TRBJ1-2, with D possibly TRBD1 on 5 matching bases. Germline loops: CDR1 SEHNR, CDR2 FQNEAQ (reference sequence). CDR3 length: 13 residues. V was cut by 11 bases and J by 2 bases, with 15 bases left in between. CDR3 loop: CAGSGGINYGYTF. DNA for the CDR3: TGTGCCGGCTCGGGGGGTATAAACTATGGCTACACCTTC. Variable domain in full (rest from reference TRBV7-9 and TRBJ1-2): DTGVSQNPRHKITKRGQNVTFRCDPISEHNRLYWYRQTLGQGPEFLTYFQNEAQLEKSRLLSDRFSAERPKGSFSTLEIQRTEQGDSAMYLCAGSGGINYGYTFGSGTRLTVV.

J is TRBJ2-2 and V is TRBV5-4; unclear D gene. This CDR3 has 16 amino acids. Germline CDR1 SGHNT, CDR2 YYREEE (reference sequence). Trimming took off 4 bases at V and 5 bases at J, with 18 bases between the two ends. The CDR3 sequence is CASSPSGSTLTGELFF. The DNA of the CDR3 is TGTGCCAGCAGCCCCTCAGGAAGTACCCTTACCGGGGAGCTGTTTTTT.

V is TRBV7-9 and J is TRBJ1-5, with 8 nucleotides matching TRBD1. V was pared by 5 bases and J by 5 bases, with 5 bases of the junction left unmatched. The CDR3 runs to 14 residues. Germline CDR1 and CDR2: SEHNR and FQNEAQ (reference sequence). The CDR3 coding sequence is TGTGCCAGCAGCCTCGGGACAGGCTATCAGCCCCAGCATTTT. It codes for CASSLGTGYQPQHF.

For the CDR3, the DNA is TGTGCCAGCAGCGAAACCGGGACAGGGGAATCCTACGAGCAGTACTTC. It specifies CASSETGTGESYEQYF. This sequence joins TRBV13 and TRBJ2-7; 10 nucleotides agree with TRBD1. The germline V gene has CDR1 PRHDT and CDR2 FYEKMQ (reference sequence). The V segment lost 5 bases and the J segment 1 base; nucleotides outside the gene matches: 8. This CDR3 comprises 16 residues.

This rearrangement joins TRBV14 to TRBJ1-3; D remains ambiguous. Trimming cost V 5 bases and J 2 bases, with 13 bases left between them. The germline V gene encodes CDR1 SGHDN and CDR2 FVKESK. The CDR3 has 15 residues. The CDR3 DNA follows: TGTGCCAGCAGCGGAGGCGGGTTTACTGGAAACACCATATATTTT. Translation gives CASSGGGFTGNTIYF.

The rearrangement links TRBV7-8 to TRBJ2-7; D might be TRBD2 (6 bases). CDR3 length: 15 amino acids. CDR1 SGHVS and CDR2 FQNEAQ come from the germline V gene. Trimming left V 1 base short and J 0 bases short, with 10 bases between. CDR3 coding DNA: TGTGCCAGCAGCTTAGTTGGCGGGGTCTCCTACGAGCAGTACTTC. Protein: CASSLVGGVSYEQYF.